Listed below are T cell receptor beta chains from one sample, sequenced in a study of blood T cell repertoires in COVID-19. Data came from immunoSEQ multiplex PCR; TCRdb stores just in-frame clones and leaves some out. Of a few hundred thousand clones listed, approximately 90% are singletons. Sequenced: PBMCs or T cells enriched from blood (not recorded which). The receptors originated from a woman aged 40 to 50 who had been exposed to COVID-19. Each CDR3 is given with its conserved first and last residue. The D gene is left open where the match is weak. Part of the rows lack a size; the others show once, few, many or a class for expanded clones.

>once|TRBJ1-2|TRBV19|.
CASSYPGGPDGYTF
TGTGCCAGTAGTTATCCGGGGGGTCCGGATGGCTACACCTTC
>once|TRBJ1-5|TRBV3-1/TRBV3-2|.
CASAEDGDSNQPQHF
TGTGCCAGCGCTGAGGACGGGGATAGCAATCAGCCCCAGCATTTT
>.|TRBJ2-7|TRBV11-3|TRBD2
CASSRGLAGVNEQYF
TGTGCCAGCAGCCGTGGACTAGCGGGAGTCAACGAGCAGTACTTC
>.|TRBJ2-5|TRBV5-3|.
CARSPGGETQYF
TGTGCCAGAAGCCCCGGGGGTGAGACCCAGTACTTC
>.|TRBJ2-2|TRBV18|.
CASSPSGGLNTGELFF
TGTGCCAGCTCACCGTCGGGGGGCCTCAACACCGGGGAGCTGTTTTTT
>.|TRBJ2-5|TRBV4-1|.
CASSQDGVRTRETQYF
TGCGCCAGCAGCCAAGATGGGGTTAGGACACGGGAGACCCAGTACTTC
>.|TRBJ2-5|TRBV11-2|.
CASSSGVGGVQETQYF
TGTGCCAGCAGCTCCGGTGTAGGGGGGGTCCAAGAGACCCAGTACTTC
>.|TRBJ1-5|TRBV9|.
CASSVDPGSNQPQHF
TGTGCCAGCAGCGTAGATCCAGGTAGCAATCAGCCCCAGCATTTT
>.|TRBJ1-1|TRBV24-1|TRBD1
CATSDPETGGTEAFF
TGTGCCACCAGTGACCCCGAGACAGGGGGCACTGAAGCTTTCTTT
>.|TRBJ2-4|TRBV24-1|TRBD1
CATSDLPGTGVRLAKNIQYF
TGTGCCACCAGTGATTTACCCGGGACAGGGGTAAGACTAGCCAAAAACATTCAGTACTTC